What follows are 21 T cell receptor beta chains derived from one specimen sequenced in a study of cytomegalovirus exposure and HLA in healthy donors. Assay: immunoSEQ multiplex PCR; the TCRdb copy retains only in-frame clones and omits some. The table has 150,000 or so clones, nearly 90% seen once. Sequencing used PBMCs. All receptors derive from a woman younger than 35 in good health and CMV-seropositive.

The V call is TRBV7-3, the J call TRBJ2-3, with a tentative D call TRBD1 (5 bases). The CDR3 sequence is 13 residues long. Looked up from germline, CDR1 is SGHTA and CDR2 is FQGTGA. The V end was cut by 0 bases, the J end by 4 bases, with 5 bases between. This CDR3 reads CASSLTGPDTQYF. The CDR3 DNA follows: TGTGCCAGCAGCTTAACGGGGCCAGATACGCAGTATTTT.

In its sample, this clone was seen once. The V and J genes are TRBV4-1 and TRBJ1-3; 7 nucleotides align to TRBD1. Looked up from germline, CDR1 is MGHRA and CDR2 is YSYEKL. This CDR3 spans 14 amino acids. The ends lost 4 bases at V and 5 bases at J; junction bases unmatched: 5. CDR3 loop: CASSPGQSRNTIYF. In DNA form, the CDR3 reads TGCGCCAGCAGCCCGGGACAGTCCAGAAACACCATATATTTT.

The chain combines TRBV11-2 with TRBJ2-1, with TRBD2 matching 8 bases. This CDR3 comprises 16 residues. The germline V gene encodes CDR1 SGHAT and CDR2 FQNNGV. V shed 3 bases and J 4 bases; nucleotides not matched to a gene: 8. CDR3 loop: CASSFPERGPYNEQFF. CDR3 coding DNA: TGTGCCAGCAGCTTTCCGGAGCGGGGGCCGTACAATGAGCAGTTCTTC.

This clone has just one count. The V gene is TRBV30, the J gene TRBJ1-2, with D possibly matching TRBD1 (6 bases). CDR1 and CDR2 from the germline V gene are GTSNPN and SVGIG (reference sequence). This CDR3 is built from 13 residues. The V end lost 0 bases, the J end lost 7 bases, and 12 bases lay between the germline ends. CDR3 coding DNA: TGTGCCTGGAGTGTACAGGGCCCGCTTGGCTACACCTTC. Its translation: CAWSVQGPLGYTF.

There are a few counts of this clone. The chain has TRBV2 and TRBJ2-7; the match to TRBD1 covers 10 bases. Trimming at V came to 3 bases and at J to 4 bases, leaving 3 bases not matched to a gene. Germline V lookup: CDR1 SNHLY, CDR2 FYNNEI. The CDR3 runs 14 residues. For the CDR3, the DNA is TGTGCCAGCAGTGAGACAGGGGGCTGGTACGAGCAGTACTTC. Translation: CASSETGGWYEQYF.

The rearrangement uses TRBV18 and TRBJ2-5; D perhaps matches TRBD2 (5 bases). Trimming shortened V by 8 bases and J by 0 bases, and 10 bases separated the two germline ends. CDR3 size: 13 residues. From germline, CDR1 is KGHSH and CDR2 LQKENI. The CDR3 sequence: CASTQLDQETQYF. CDR3 DNA sequence: TGTGCCAGCACCCAACTAGACCAAGAGACCCAGTACTTC. The full variable domain, with the rest looked up from reference TRBV18 and TRBJ2-5, is NAGVMQNPRHLVRRRGQEARLRCSPMKGHSHVYWYRQLPEEGLKFMVYLQKENIIDESGMPKERFSAEFPKEGPSILRIQQVVRGDSAAYFCASTQLDQETQYFGPGTRLLVL.

V and J are TRBV27 and TRBJ1-6; 7 bases are shared with TRBD1. The CDR3 covers 17 residues. The germline gives CDR1 MNHEY, CDR2 SMNVEV (reference sequence). The V segment lost 2 bases and the J segment 7 bases; nucleotides outside the gene matches: 11. The CDR3 loop reads CASSLRGEGAGNSPLHF. The CDR3 DNA sequence: TGTGCCAGCAGTTTACGGGGTGAGGGGGCAGGAAATTCACCCCTCCACTTT.

This sequence joins TRBV7-9 and TRBJ1-3, with TRBD1 as a possible D gene (6 bases). This CDR3 comprises 14 residues. The germline gives CDR1 SEHNR, CDR2 FQNEAQ (reference sequence). The V end lost 3 bases, the J end lost 4 bases, and 10 bases lay between the germline ends. CDR3 bases: TGTGCCAGCAGCTTCGTGACAGGAGGAAACACCATATATTTT. Translation: CASSFVTGGNTIYF.

This rearrangement joins TRBV6-5 to TRBJ1-2; D call uncertain. Trimming pared 7 bases from V and 1 base from J, leaving 13 bases between. The CDR3 covers 14 residues. Germline V CDR1 and CDR2: MNHEY, SVGAGI. The CDR3 reads CASTRVGNNYGYTF. DNA for the CDR3: TGTGCCAGCACCCGGGTTGGAAATAACTATGGCTACACCTTC.

The chain carries TRBV28 and TRBJ2-5; TRBD2 aligns across 13 bases. Germline V CDR1 and CDR2: MDHEN, SYDVKM. V lost 2 bases to trimming and J lost 7 bases; unmatched junction nucleotides: 4. The CDR3 consists of 15 residues. Written as DNA, the CDR3 is TGTGCCAGCAGTTTAGGACTAGCGGGGGTAGGGACCCAGTACTTC. Residues: CASSLGLAGVGTQYF.

This clone was recorded once. V gene TRBV4-2 combines with J gene TRBJ2-1; 7 bases map to TRBD1. Trimming took 1 base from V and 11 from J; bases not matched to a gene: 8. The CDR3 is 14 residues long. CDR1 and CDR2 (germline): LGHNA, YNFKEQ. The CDR3 DNA follows: TGTGCCAGCAGCCAAGTAGGGACAGAGAATCAGCAGTTCTTC. Amino acids: CASSQVGTENQQFF.

The V call is TRBV7-6, the J call TRBJ2-2; maybe TRBD2 (6 bases). The CDR3 contains 13 residues. Germline CDR1 is SGHVS and CDR2 is FNYEAQ. V gave up 5 bases and J gave up 7 bases, with 11 bases separating them. The CDR3 coding sequence is TGTGCCAGCAGCCCGGAGGGAGACGGGGAGCTGTTTTTT. It is translated as CASSPEGDGELFF.

The genes are TRBV4-2 and TRBJ2-1, with 8 bases aligning to TRBD2. The CDR3 covers 15 residues. The germline gives CDR1 LGHNA, CDR2 YNFKEQ. Germline trimming cut 4 bases from V and 6 bases from J; bases unmatched to any gene: 8. CDR3 loop: CASSLSGGTFNEQFF. The CDR3 region has the DNA TGTGCCAGCAGCCTGAGCGGGGGCACCTTCAATGAGCAGTTCTTC.

The CDR3 is CASSFRDRPYEQYF. The CDR3, as DNA: TGTGCCAGCAGCTTTCGGGACAGGCCCTACGAGCAGTACTTC. The chain couples TRBV5-6 to TRBJ2-7, with 8 positions matching TRBD1. Per germline, CDR1 SGHDT and CDR2 YYEEEE. V lost 2 bases, J lost 2 bases, and 3 bases stayed unmatched. This CDR3 spans 14 amino acids.

This chain uses TRBV28 with TRBJ1-2; 8 positions agree with TRBD1. Germline V gene data show CDR1 as MDHEN and CDR2 as SYDVKM. CDR3 length equals 15 residues. J gave up 1 base and V 5 bases, and 6 bases lay outside the gene matches. The CDR3 nucleotides read TGTGCCAGCAGTACCTCGGACAGGGTTAACTATGGCTACACCTTC. This gives the protein CASSTSDRVNYGYTF.

V and J are TRBV6-5 and TRBJ1-1; 10 nucleotides match TRBD1. V lost 7 bases, J lost 7 bases, and 9 bases stayed unmatched. CDR1 MNHEY and CDR2 SVGAGI come from the germline V gene. The CDR3 runs 14 residues. DNA of the CDR3: TGTGCCAGCATCTACTTCGGGACAGGGGTTGAAGCTTTCTTT. This encodes CASIYFGTGVEAFF.

This rearrangement joins TRBV11-2 to TRBJ2-1; D is perhaps TRBD2 (5 bases). CDR1 and CDR2 (germline): SGHAT, FQNNGV. The CDR3 extends over 16 amino acids. Trimming removed 4 bases at V and 8 bases at J, with 21 bases between. This CDR3 is CASSSVRGLNFYEQFF. The CDR3 nucleotides read TGTGCCAGCAGCTCAGTACGGGGTTTAAACTTTTATGAGCAGTTCTTC.

Only one count was recorded for this clone. This chain joins TRBV27 and TRBJ1-6; 11 bases map to TRBD1. The germline CDR1 and CDR2 sequences are MNHEY and SMNVEV (reference sequence). This CDR3 region has 16 residues. The V and J ends lost 5 bases and 4 bases, in that order; junction bases with no gene match: 4. The CDR3 loop is CASSPGTGGYNSPLHF. The CDR3 region has the DNA TGTGCCAGCAGTCCCGGGACAGGGGGATATAATTCACCCCTCCACTTT.

The chain links TRBV18 to TRBJ1-1; D unresolved. The CDR3 is 14 residues long. The V gene lost 1 base and the J gene lost 1 base, with 7 bases spanning the gap. The germline gives CDR1 KGHSH, CDR2 LQKENI. The CDR3 protein is CASSPLSENTEAFF. In nucleotides, the CDR3 is TGTGCCAGCTCACCACTCTCAGAGAACACTGAAGCTTTCTTT.

The rearrangement links TRBV9 to TRBJ2-3; 9 bases are a match to TRBD2. The CDR3 length is 15 residues. Germline V gene data show CDR1 as SGDLS and CDR2 as YYNGEE. J gave up 0 bases and V 5 bases, and 4 bases lay outside the gene matches. The CDR3 bases are TGTGCCAGCAGGCGGGGGGGTAGTAGCACAGATACGCAGTATTTT. It encodes CASRRGGSSTDTQYF.

The chain employs TRBV19 and TRBJ1-5, with 9 nucleotides matching TRBD1. Germline loops: CDR1 LNHDA, CDR2 SQIVND (reference sequence). V was pared by 5 bases and J by 7 bases, with 6 bases of the junction left unmatched. This CDR3 contains 14 residues. The CDR3 here is CASSPGQGGQPQHF. In DNA form, the CDR3 reads TGTGCCAGTAGTCCGGGACAGGGAGGGCAGCCCCAGCATTTT.